The source of this T cell receptor (beta chain) is a study of immune characterization of retroperitoneal liposarcoma (dated by TCRdb to between 2017 and 2020). The library was made by PCR. Sequencing was performed on a NextSeq 500. Starting from the raw public reads, TCRdb applied fastp trimming at Q25, assembled clones with MiXCR and retained in-frame beta chains. Merged by CDR3 protein, the rows form single entries marked with the most common genes and DNA. Here the sample has roughly 6,600 distinct CDR3 sequences; about 31% occur a single time. The ten largest account for approximately 30% of the sample. Details on this clonotype: Its cognate antigen has yet to be identified. Per-base qualities were not stored, and no clone one base away is much larger.

Sequences SQVTM (CDR1) and ANQGSEA (CDR2) are obtained from the germline V gene. The germline V and J ends show losses of 5 bases and 4 bases respectively, and no gene match explains 0 bases of the junction. CDR3 length: 11 amino acids, cysteine to phenylalanine. The read is trimmed to its CDR3 DNA, 33 bases read in frame from base 1. This chain joins TRBV29-1 to TRBJ2-3, and TRBD1 aligns with 7 junction nucleotides. The sequence came from a female donor with retroperitoneal liposarcoma. Sequencing input: tumor tissue. CDR3 protein: CSVQGADTQYF. The sequenced DNA: TGCAGCGTTCAGGGGGCAGATACGCAGTATTTT.